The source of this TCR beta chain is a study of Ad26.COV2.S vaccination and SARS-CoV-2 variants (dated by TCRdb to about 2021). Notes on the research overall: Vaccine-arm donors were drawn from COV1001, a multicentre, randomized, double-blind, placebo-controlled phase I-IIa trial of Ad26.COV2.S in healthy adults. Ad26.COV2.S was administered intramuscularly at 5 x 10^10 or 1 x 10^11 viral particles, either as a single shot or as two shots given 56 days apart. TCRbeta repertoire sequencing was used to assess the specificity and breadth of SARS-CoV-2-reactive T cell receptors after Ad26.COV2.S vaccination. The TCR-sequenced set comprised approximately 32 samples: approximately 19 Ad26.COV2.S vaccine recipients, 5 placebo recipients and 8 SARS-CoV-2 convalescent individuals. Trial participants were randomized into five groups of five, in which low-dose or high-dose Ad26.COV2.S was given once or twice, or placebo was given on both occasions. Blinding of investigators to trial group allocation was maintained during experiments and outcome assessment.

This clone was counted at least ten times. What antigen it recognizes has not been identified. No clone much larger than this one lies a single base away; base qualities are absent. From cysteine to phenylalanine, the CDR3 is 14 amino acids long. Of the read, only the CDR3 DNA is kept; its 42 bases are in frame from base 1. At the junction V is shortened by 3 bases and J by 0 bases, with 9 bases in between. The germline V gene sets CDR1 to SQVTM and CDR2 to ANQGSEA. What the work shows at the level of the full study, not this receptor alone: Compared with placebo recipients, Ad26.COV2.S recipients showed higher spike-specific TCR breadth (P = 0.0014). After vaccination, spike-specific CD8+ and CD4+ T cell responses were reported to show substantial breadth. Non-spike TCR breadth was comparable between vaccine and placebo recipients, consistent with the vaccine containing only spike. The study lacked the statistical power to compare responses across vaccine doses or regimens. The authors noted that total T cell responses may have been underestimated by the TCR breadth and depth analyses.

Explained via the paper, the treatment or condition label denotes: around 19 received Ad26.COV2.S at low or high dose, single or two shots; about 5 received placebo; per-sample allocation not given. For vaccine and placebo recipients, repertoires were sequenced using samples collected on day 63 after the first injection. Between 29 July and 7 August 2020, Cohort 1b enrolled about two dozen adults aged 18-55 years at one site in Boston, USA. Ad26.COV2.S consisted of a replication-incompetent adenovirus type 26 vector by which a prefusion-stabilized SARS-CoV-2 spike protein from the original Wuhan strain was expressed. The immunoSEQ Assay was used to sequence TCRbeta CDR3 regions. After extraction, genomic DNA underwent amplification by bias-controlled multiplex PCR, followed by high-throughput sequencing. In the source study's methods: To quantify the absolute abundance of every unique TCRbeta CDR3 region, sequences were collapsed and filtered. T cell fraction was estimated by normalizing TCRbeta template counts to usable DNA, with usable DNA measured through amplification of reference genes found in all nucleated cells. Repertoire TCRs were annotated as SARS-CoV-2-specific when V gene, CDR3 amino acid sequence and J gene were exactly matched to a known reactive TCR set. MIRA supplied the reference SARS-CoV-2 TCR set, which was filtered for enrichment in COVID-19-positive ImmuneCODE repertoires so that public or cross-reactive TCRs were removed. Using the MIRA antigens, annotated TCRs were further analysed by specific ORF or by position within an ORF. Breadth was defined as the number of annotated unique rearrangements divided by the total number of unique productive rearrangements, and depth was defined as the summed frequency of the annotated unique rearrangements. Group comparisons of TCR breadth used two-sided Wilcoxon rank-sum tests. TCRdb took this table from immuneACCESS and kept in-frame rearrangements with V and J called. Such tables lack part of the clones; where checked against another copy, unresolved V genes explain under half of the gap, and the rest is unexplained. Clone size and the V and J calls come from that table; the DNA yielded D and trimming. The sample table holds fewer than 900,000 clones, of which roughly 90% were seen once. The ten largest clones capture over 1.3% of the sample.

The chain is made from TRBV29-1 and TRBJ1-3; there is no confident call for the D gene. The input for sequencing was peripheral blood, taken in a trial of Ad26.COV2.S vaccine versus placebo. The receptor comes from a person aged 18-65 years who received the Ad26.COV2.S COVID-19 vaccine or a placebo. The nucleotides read TGCAGCGTTGACAGGCAGTTCTCTGGAAACACCATATATTTT. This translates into CSVDRQFSGNTIYF.